Each of the 28 T cell receptor beta chains below was sequenced from the same sample in a study of T cell clones after liver transplantation (dated by TCRdb to between 2018 and 2020). Receptors were amplified or captured by the immunoSEQ multiplex PCR assay. The immuneACCESS repertoire file appears here via TCRdb, limited to in-frame rearrangements. These files lack a portion of the clones; in checked studies, under half of the deficit traces to unresolved V genes, and the cause of the others is not known. A total of 55,000 to 75,000 clones appear in this sample, less than 85% of them only once. The ten largest make up 2.8% of the sample. The material was CD4+ T cells from blood, obtained at the roughly 15-month timepoint. The receptors shown here come from a human patient who received a liver transplant. After a transplant, some T cells may be the graft donor's own cells.

The chain carries TRBV29-1 and TRBJ1-4; D unclear. The germline CDR1 and CDR2 sequences are SQVTM and ANQGSEA. Deletions cut 6 bases from V and 5 bases from J, with 13 bases between. The CDR3 totals 13 residues. Here the CDR3 reads CSVIRPGNEKLFF. CDR3 bases: TGCAGCGTAATACGTCCAGGAAATGAAAAACTGTTTTTT.

This clone was recorded a few times. The gene calls are TRBV30 and TRBJ2-7, with D possibly matching TRBD1 (6 bases). The V gene's germline CDR1 is GTSNPN and CDR2 SVGIG (reference sequence). The CDR3 is 14 amino acids. Trimming stripped 4 bases from V and 0 bases from J, with 13 bases between. DNA for the CDR3: TGTGCCTGGACCAGGACAGTCGGCTCCTACGAGCAGTACTTC. Translating it yields CAWTRTVGSYEQYF.

The J gene is TRBJ1-4, the V gene TRBV6-5, with 8 bases fitting TRBD1. Looked up from germline, CDR1 is MNHEY and CDR2 is SVGAGI. The CDR3 length is 15 residues. The V gene end was trimmed by 0 bases and the J gene end by 7 bases; junction bases not matched to a gene: 4. CDR3 in DNA: TGTGCCAGCAGTTACTCTAACAGGGGGGGTGAAAAACTGTTTTTT. Protein: CASSYSNRGGEKLFF.

This clone was counted between two and nine times. The same CDR3 can be traced to other DNA sequences in this sample. CDR3 nucleotides: TGTGCCAGCAGTCCCAGGACAGGGGGCCTTAATCAGCCCCAGCATTTT. It specifies CASSPRTGGLNQPQHF. The rearrangement joins TRBV28 to TRBJ1-5, with TRBD1 identical over 11 bases. Germline values: CDR1 MDHEN, CDR2 SYDVKM. The CDR3 loop spans 16 amino acids. The V segment lost 5 bases and the J segment 4 bases; nucleotides outside the gene matches: 7.

The chain couples TRBV9 to TRBJ2-6; D gene ambiguous. There are 15 residues in the CDR3. Trimming cost V 5 bases and J 0 bases, with 9 bases left between them. Per the germline V gene, CDR1 is SGDLS and CDR2 is YYNGEE. The CDR3 loop is CASSDGRSGANVLTF. CDR3 in DNA: TGTGCCAGCAGTGACGGCCGCTCTGGGGCCAACGTCCTGACTTTC.

This clone was seen a few times. The rearrangement joins TRBV10-3 to TRBJ2-3; 8 bases are a match to TRBD2. Germline CDR1 reads ENHRY; CDR2 reads SYGVKD. V lost 7 bases, J lost 1 base, and 10 bases stayed unmatched. The CDR3 loop spans 16 amino acids. The CDR3 DNA reads as TGTGCCATCAAAACAGGACTAGCTCGTGGCACAGATACGCAGTATTTT. It yields the protein CAIKTGLARGTDTQYF.

The chain combines TRBV7-2 with TRBJ2-1; 10 nucleotides agree with TRBD2. The germline V gene encodes CDR1 SGHTA and CDR2 FQGNSA. The length of the CDR3 is 17 residues. The ends lost 3 bases at V and 1 base at J; junction bases unmatched: 6. The CDR3: CASSFRSGGDSYNEQFF. CDR3 bases: TGTGCCAGCAGCTTCCGGAGCGGGGGGGATTCCTACAATGAGCAGTTCTTC.

The V call is TRBV5-1, the J call TRBJ2-6, with D unresolved. The V gene lost 5 bases and the J gene lost 0 bases, with 12 bases spanning the gap. The CDR3 consists of 16 residues. The germline V gene has CDR1 SGHRS and CDR2 YFSETQ. In DNA, the CDR3 is TGCGCCAGCAGTCTAGATGAGCACTCTGGGGCCAACGTCCTGACTTTC. Protein sequence: CASSLDEHSGANVLTF.

This clone was seen ten or more times. This chain links TRBV7-9 with TRBJ1-6, with no clear D. V was trimmed by 5 bases and J by 10 bases, leaving 18 bases between them. Germline CDR1 reads SEHNR; CDR2 reads FQNEAQ (reference sequence). This CDR3 contains 15 residues. The CDR3 spells CASSPLYGGESPLHF. CDR3 in DNA: TGTGCCAGCAGCCCCCTTTACGGCGGCGAATCACCCCTCCACTTT.

The chain has TRBV2 and TRBJ1-5; D possibly corresponds to TRBD1 (5 bases). The ends were cut back, 1 base at V and 6 bases at J, with 13 bases in the middle. Germline V CDR1 and CDR2: SNHLY, FYNNEI. The CDR3 covers 15 residues. CDR3 residues: CASSEVAGTGQPQHF. The CDR3 nucleotides are TGTGCCAGCAGTGAAGTGGCAGGGACGGGTCAGCCCCAGCATTTT. The full variable domain, rest sourced from reference TRBV2 and TRBJ1-5, is EPEVTQTPSHQVTQMGQEVILRCVPISNHLYFYWYRQILGQKVEFLVSFYNNEISEKSEIFDDQFSVERPDGSNFTLKIRSTKLEDSAMYFCASSEVAGTGQPQHFGDGTRLSIL.

V gene TRBV6-1 combines with J gene TRBJ1-2; D is unresolved. The germline V gene has CDR1 MNHNS and CDR2 SASEGT. The CDR3 covers 14 residues. Deletions cut 7 bases from V and 9 bases from J, with 21 bases between. CDR3 bases: TGTGCCAGCACCACTCCCCCCGCGGCGCATAGCTACACCTTC. Amino acid sequence: CASTTPPAAHSYTF.

V usage is TRBV6-1 and J usage is TRBJ1-3; possibly TRBD1 for D (6 bases). V lost 3 bases and J 16 bases, leaving 25 bases between the germline ends. The germline V gene encodes CDR1 MNHNS and CDR2 SASEGT. The CDR3 runs to 15 residues. CDR3 coding DNA: TGTGCCAGCAGTGACAGCGGAACAGGGACCCCAAAGAATTATTTT. This translates into CASSDSGTGTPKNYF.

This clone was seen once. V is TRBV29-1 and J is TRBJ2-2; D perhaps matches TRBD2 (5 bases). Trimming pared 5 bases from V and 0 bases from J, leaving 10 bases between. Germline CDR1 is SQVTM and CDR2 is ANQGSEA. The CDR3 length is 14 residues. Written as DNA, the CDR3 is TGCAGCGTTCGGGGATCCTCGAACACCGGGGAGCTGTTTTTT. Translation: CSVRGSSNTGELFF.

The rearrangement links TRBV19 to TRBJ1-2; D is unclear. Germline V lookup: CDR1 LNHDA, CDR2 SQIVND (reference sequence). Between the trimmed V and J ends, which lost 0 bases and 8 bases, there was a span of 16 bases. The CDR3 is made up of 15 amino acids. For the CDR3, the DNA is TGTGCCAGTAGTATAGACTCCGGACGCCTAGGGGGCTACACCTTC. Amino acid sequence: CASSIDSGRLGGYTF. The complete variable domain, with remaining parts taken from reference TRBV19 and TRBJ1-2, reads DGGITQSPKYLFRKEGQNVTLSCEQNLNHDAMYWYRQDPGQGLRLIYYSQIVNDFQKGDIAEGYSVSREKKESFPLTVTSAQKNPTAFYLCASSIDSGRLGGYTFGSGTRLTVV.

The V call is TRBV2, the J call TRBJ2-5, with D unresolved. This CDR3 is built from 13 residues. Germline V gene lookup returns CDR1 SNHLY and CDR2 FYNNEI. Between the trimmed V and J ends, which lost 10 bases and 3 bases, there was a span of 15 bases. This chain's CDR3 is CATGRELKETQYF. CDR3 DNA sequence: TGTGCCACCGGAAGGGAACTAAAAGAGACCCAGTACTTC.

The CDR3, as DNA: TGTGCCAGTAGACTGACAGGGGGCTATGGCACTGAAGCTTTCTTT. It translates to CASRLTGGYGTEAFF. This chain connects TRBV19 to TRBJ1-1; TRBD1 matches at 10 bases. The CDR3 runs 15 residues. Germline lookup yields CDR1 LNHDA and CDR2 SQIVND (reference sequence). Trimming cost V 6 bases and J 4 bases; bases outside gene matches: 8.

The chain uses TRBV5-4 and TRBJ1-2, with 8 bases lining up with TRBD1. CDR1 and CDR2 from the germline V gene are SGHNT and YYREEE (reference sequence). This CDR3 has 14 residues. V was pared by 4 bases and J by 3 bases, with 5 bases of the junction left unmatched. This chain's CDR3 is CASSEDREDYGYTF. As DNA, the CDR3 is TGTGCCAGCAGCGAGGACAGGGAAGACTATGGCTACACCTTC.

The chain carries TRBV5-1 and TRBJ2-6, with TRBD1 as a possible D gene (6 bases). V was clipped by 6 bases and J by 0 bases, with 10 bases between them. The CDR3 length is 15 residues. Germline lookup yields CDR1 SGHRS and CDR2 YFSETQ. CDR3 sequence: CASTRTASGANVLTF. The CDR3 DNA reads as TGCGCCAGCACCAGGACAGCCTCTGGGGCCAACGTCCTGACTTTC. The entire variable domain, with the rest obtained from reference TRBV5-1 and TRBJ2-6, is as follows: KAGVTQTPRYLIKTRGQQVTLSCSPISGHRSVSWYQQTPGQGLQFLFEYFSETQRNKGNFPGRFSGRQFSNSRSEMNVSTLELGDSALYLCASTRTASGANVLTFGAGSRLTVL.

The gene calls are TRBV2 and TRBJ1-4, with D possibly being TRBD1 (6 bases). Germline CDR1 and CDR2: SNHLY and FYNNEI. The V and J ends lost 7 bases and 8 bases respectively, with 14 bases between them. The CDR3 covers 13 residues. CDR3 nucleotides: TGTGCCAGCAAGGGGGACATAGGGGAAAAACTGTTTTTT. Protein sequence: CASKGDIGEKLFF.

DNA of the CDR3: TGTGCCAGCAGTATGGGACTAGCGGAGGCGAGGGGTTCACAAGAGACCCAGTACTTC. Encoded protein: CASSMGLAEARGSQETQYF. This chain uses TRBV5-4 with TRBJ2-5; TRBD2 aligns across 11 bases. The germline CDR1 and CDR2 sequences are SGHNT and YYREEE (reference sequence). V was pared by 5 bases and J by 2 bases, with 17 bases of the junction left unmatched. CDR3 length: 19 amino acids. The variable domain in full, completed from reference TRBV5-4 and TRBJ2-5, reads ETGVTQSPTHLIKTRGQQVTLRCSSQSGHNTVSWYQQALGQGPQFIFQYYREEENGRGNFPPRFSGLQFPNYSSELNVNALELDDSALYLCASSMGLAEARGSQETQYFGPGTRLLVL.

The table lists this clone with a count of one. The chain couples TRBV5-1 to TRBJ2-5; weak D call: TRBD2 (7 bases). The germline V and J ends were trimmed by 4 bases and 1 base, with 14 bases remaining between them. Germline V CDR1 and CDR2: SGHRS, YFSETQ. This CDR3 has 15 residues. The CDR3 coding sequence is TGCGCCAGCAGCCCGGGGGCTAGCGGCCAAGAGACCCAGTACTTC. It yields the protein CASSPGASGQETQYF.

This clone was observed a handful of times. The V gene is TRBV28, the J gene TRBJ1-2; the D is unclear. V dropped 3 bases and J dropped 5 bases, with 13 bases sitting between them. Per the germline V gene, CDR1 is MDHEN and CDR2 is SYDVKM. This CDR3 has 14 amino acids. In nucleotides, the CDR3 is TGTGCCAGCAGTTTGGTATCATCCTCTTATGGCTACACCTTC. As protein: CASSLVSSSYGYTF.

The chain carries TRBV19 and TRBJ2-3; 9 nucleotides align to TRBD1. Per germline, CDR1 LNHDA and CDR2 SQIVND (reference sequence). The V segment lost 6 bases and the J segment 3 bases; nucleotides outside the gene matches: 7. The CDR3 loop spans 15 amino acids. The CDR3 reads CASSETGGSTDTQYF. The CDR3 coding sequence is TGTGCCAGTAGCGAGACAGGGGGTTCTACAGATACGCAGTATTTT.

The chain combines TRBV2 with TRBJ1-5; D is possibly TRBD1 (5 bases). V dropped 7 bases and J dropped 5 bases, with 21 bases sitting between them. The germline gives CDR1 SNHLY, CDR2 FYNNEI. This CDR3 has 16 amino acids. This CDR3 is CASTARPGSLDQPQHF. DNA for the CDR3: TGTGCCAGCACCGCTAGGCCAGGGTCGTTGGATCAGCCCCAGCATTTT.

The chain couples TRBV11-3 to TRBJ2-6; 8 bases line up with TRBD1. V trimming: 3 bases; J trimming: 2 bases; junction bases outside the gene matches: 12. The CDR3 spans 19 residues. The germline gives CDR1 SGHNT, CDR2 YENEEA. The CDR3 nucleotides are TGTGCCAGCAGCTTTGGCGTTGGCAGGGGGCTTGCTGGGGCCAACGTCCTGACTTTC. Translating gives CASSFGVGRGLAGANVLTF.

The chain recombines TRBV7-2 with TRBJ1-1, with a weak D call TRBD1 (6 bases). Germline values: CDR1 SGHTA, CDR2 FQGNSA. The CDR3 sequence is 15 residues long. The V end was cut by 3 bases, the J end by 2 bases, with 13 bases between. The CDR3 loop reads CASSFRQGTNTEAFF. The CDR3 bases are TGTGCCAGCAGCTTTAGGCAGGGGACAAACACTGAAGCTTTCTTT.

This clone was counted at least ten times. V usage is TRBV16 and J usage is TRBJ1-5, with D tentatively TRBD1 (6 bases). The CDR3 sequence is 14 residues long. CDR1 KGHSY and CDR2 FQNENV come from the germline V gene. The V end lost 6 bases, the J end lost 1 base, and 10 bases lay between the germline ends. Here the CDR3 reads CASSQGTSNQPQHF. The CDR3 DNA is TGTGCCAGCAGTCAGGGGACGAGCAATCAGCCCCAGCATTTT. The whole variable domain, filled in from reference TRBV16 and TRBJ1-5, reads GEEVAQTPKHLVRGEGQKAKLYCAPIKGHSYVFWYQQVLKNEFKFLISFQNENVFDETGMPKERFSAKCLPNSPCSLEIQATKLEDSAVYFCASSQGTSNQPQHFGDGTRLSIL.

V gene TRBV7-8 combines with J gene TRBJ1-1; the match to TRBD1 covers 7 bases. This CDR3 spans 15 amino acids. Losses at the gene ends were 3 bases for V and 4 bases for J; bases not matched to a gene: 8. The germline V gene has CDR1 SGHVS and CDR2 FQNEAQ. In nucleotides, the CDR3 is TGTGCCAGCAGCTTCCTCCAGGGGGACGGCACTGAAGCTTTCTTT. Protein sequence: CASSFLQGDGTEAFF.